Following are 10 T cell receptor beta chains from one sample sequenced in a study of blood T cells in healthy people across ages. With a J-beta primer mix and a sample-barcoded 5' primer, a second PCR ran roughly 6 to 12 cycles. TCRdb re-analysed the 5' RACE reads in MiXCR, keeping a single row per CDR3 protein. The sample has roughly 1.7 million distinct CDR3 sequences, about 32% seen once; the top ten hold 11%. Source material: blood. Receptors originate from a woman under 40 in good health.

In its sample, this clonotype was seen once. The chain uses TRBV6-1 and TRBJ1-2; TRBD1 might be the D (6 bases). The CDR3 is made up of 13 amino acids. Deletions cut 8 bases from V and 4 bases from J, with 14 bases between. Germline assignment: CDR1 MNHNS and CDR2 SASEGT. The CDR3 DNA is TGTGCCAGCGCGATGGGGGCGAGCTATGGCTACACCTTC. This sequence encodes CASAMGASYGYTF.

The chain has TRBV7-8 and TRBJ2-7, with 8 bases identical to TRBD2. This CDR3 contains 16 residues. V gave up 4 bases and J gave up 0 bases; unmatched junction bases: 8. Germline CDR1 SGHVS, CDR2 FQNEAQ. The DNA for the CDR3 is TGTGCCAGCAGCTCCCAAGGGCGGGGGGACTCCTACGAGCAGTACTTC. The encoded protein is CASSSQGRGDSYEQYF.

The table lists this clonotype with many counts. This chain uses TRBV29-1 with TRBJ2-1; 11 bases are shared with TRBD2. Trimming took 7 bases from V and 9 from J; bases not matched to a gene: 8. Germline V gene sequence: CDR1 SQVTM, CDR2 ANQGSEA. The CDR3 is 13 residues long. CDR3 loop: CSGVGLAAVEQFF. For the CDR3, the DNA is TGCAGCGGGGTGGGACTAGCGGCGGTTGAGCAGTTCTTC.

The rearrangement joins TRBV11-1 to TRBJ2-7; D uncertain. CDR1 and CDR2 from the germline V gene are SGHAT and FQDESV (reference sequence). This CDR3 has 13 amino acids. Trimming cost V 4 bases and J 2 bases, with 9 bases left between them. CDR3 in amino acids: CASSSPATYEQYF. The CDR3 DNA sequence: TGTGCCAGCAGCTCCCCCGCGACCTACGAGCAGTACTTC.

This chain joins TRBV6-2 or TRBV6-3 and TRBJ2-7, with a weak D call TRBD1 (5 bases). Germline values: CDR1 MNHEY, CDR2 SVGEGT. Trimming cost V 7 bases and J 2 bases, with 12 bases left between them. The CDR3 runs 13 residues. CDR3 residues: CASTLDITYEQYF. The CDR3 nucleotides are TGTGCCAGCACCTTGGACATAACCTACGAGCAGTACTTC.

This clonotype was observed a handful of times. V is TRBV6-1 and J is TRBJ2-7; 7 bases agree with TRBD1. V was clipped by 7 bases and J by 4 bases; unmatched bases: 13. The CDR3 runs 15 residues. Looked up from germline, CDR1 is MNHNS and CDR2 is SASEGT. This CDR3 is CASNLQGQDVYEQYF. CDR3 coding DNA: TGTGCCAGCAACCTACAGGGGCAGGATGTATACGAGCAGTACTTC.

This clonotype was observed a handful of times. V is TRBV4-2 and J is TRBJ1-1; 9 nucleotides match TRBD1. Germline trimming cut 0 bases from V and 4 bases from J; bases unmatched to any gene: 9. The CDR3 runs to 17 residues. CDR1 and CDR2 from the germline V gene are LGHNA and YNFKEQ. The CDR3 is CASSQDPAGQGRTEAFF. Here the CDR3 DNA reads TGTGCCAGCAGCCAAGATCCGGCGGGACAGGGACGCACTGAAGCTTTCTTT.

The chain combines TRBV6-1 with TRBJ1-2; D remains ambiguous. Trimming left V 3 bases short and J 4 bases short, with 12 bases between. Germline CDR1 MNHNS, CDR2 SASEGT. The CDR3 consists of 14 residues. The CDR3 loop is CASSEGAGPYGYTF. CDR3 sequence (DNA): TGTGCCAGCAGTGAGGGCGCAGGACCCTATGGCTACACCTTC.

This chain joins TRBV7-3 and TRBJ2-1; D remains unclear. Germline CDR1 reads SGHTA; CDR2 reads FQGTGA. V lost 4 bases and J 5 bases, leaving 12 bases between the germline ends. This CDR3 is 14 amino acids long. The CDR3 region is CASSSASRHNEQFF. For the CDR3, the DNA is TGTGCCAGCAGCTCGGCTTCGCGGCACAATGAGCAGTTCTTC.

The gene calls are TRBV21-1 and TRBJ2-5. TRBV21-1 represents a pseudogene. CDR3 length: 12 amino acids. This CDR3 reads CVSSKERETQYF. The CDR3 region has the DNA TGTGTCAGCAGCAAAGAACGAGAGACCCAGTACTTC.